What follows are 28 T cell receptor beta chains derived from one specimen sequenced in a study of neurological immune-mediated disorders (dated by TCRdb to between 2018 and 2021). Library method: 5' RACE. The sequencer listed for this sample is Illumina HiSeq 2500. TCRdb reworked the public reads: Q25 trimming with fastp, MiXCR clone assembly, productive beta chains retained. All rows with the same CDR3 protein become a single entry with the most common DNA and genes. The sample profile shows around 69,000 distinct CDR3 sequences; under 3.5% of them were found once. The leading ten clones occupy over 3.5% of the sample. Sequenced input: PBMCs. The receptors originated from a man aged 35-49 years with multiple sclerosis.

This clonotype was seen at least ten times. The chain combines TRBV5-6 with TRBJ1-2; D gene uncertain. The CDR3 extends over 11 amino acids. Germline V CDR1 and CDR2: SGHDT, YYEEEE. V was shortened by 4 bases and J by 2 bases, with 3 bases between the two germline ends. The CDR3 region is CASSTNYGYTF. The CDR3 DNA reads TGTGCCAGCAGCACGAACTATGGCTACACCTTC.

Ten or more counts support this clonotype. The gene calls are TRBV7-9 and TRBJ2-1; TRBD2 matches 8 bases. This CDR3 has 21 amino acids. Looked up from germline, CDR1 is SEHNR and CDR2 is FQNEAQ (reference sequence). V shed 5 bases, J shed 2 bases, and the junction held 23 bases outside the gene matches. This chain's CDR3 is CASSPSASRGVRGNAYNEQFF. CDR3 bases: TGTGCCAGCAGCCCGTCAGCCTCGCGGGGGGTTCGCGGGAACGCCTACAATGAGCAGTTCTTC.

The chain has TRBV4-2 and TRBJ1-1; tentatively, D is TRBD1 (6 bases). Between the trimmed V and J ends, which lost 4 bases and 6 bases, there was a span of 15 bases. From germline, CDR1 is LGHNA and CDR2 YNFKEQ. The CDR3 is made up of 14 amino acids. CDR3 loop: CASSPSDRSSEAFF. The CDR3, as DNA: TGTGCCAGCAGCCCCTCCGACAGGTCTTCTGAAGCTTTCTTT.

A few counts support this clonotype. The V call is TRBV5-1, the J call TRBJ2-7; possible D gene TRBD2, 6 bases. This CDR3 is 14 amino acids long. The germline V gene has CDR1 SGHRS and CDR2 YFSETQ. The germline V and J ends were trimmed by 4 bases and 5 bases, with 16 bases remaining between them. The CDR3 nucleotides read TGCGCCAGCAGCCTGGGACTGGTTTGGGACGAGCAGTACTTC. It codes for CASSLGLVWDEQYF. The full variable domain, its missing parts supplied by reference TRBV5-1 and TRBJ2-7, is KAGVTQTPRYLIKTRGQQVTLSCSPISGHRSVSWYQQTPGQGLQFLFEYFSETQRNKGNFPGRFSGRQFSNSRSEMNVSTLELGDSALYLCASSLGLVWDEQYFGPGTRLTVT.

This clonotype was observed at least ten times. The chain combines TRBV5-1 with TRBJ2-3; 8 bases match TRBD1. J lost 1 base, V lost 3 bases, and 7 bases had no gene match. The CDR3 runs to 16 residues. The V gene's germline CDR1 is SGHRS and CDR2 YFSETQ. CDR3 amino acids: CASSSQRTGRTDTQYF. CDR3 in DNA: TGCGCCAGCAGCTCCCAGAGGACAGGGCGCACAGATACGCAGTATTTT.

This clonotype was counted at least ten times. J is TRBJ2-7 and V is TRBV4-1; TRBD2 is a possible D gene (5 bases). Trimming removed 3 bases at V and 2 bases at J, with 11 bases between. CDR1 MGHRA and CDR2 YSYEKL come from the germline V gene. The CDR3 length is 14 residues. In nucleotides, the CDR3 is TGCGCCAGCAGCCAGGGAGCCCCTACCTACGAGCAGTACTTC. It yields the protein CASSQGAPTYEQYF.

This clonotype showed up many times. J is TRBJ2-5 and V is TRBV7-8; D is ambiguous. The length of the CDR3 is 12 residues. The germline gives CDR1 SGHVS, CDR2 FQNEAQ. The ends were cut back, 3 bases at V and 4 bases at J, with 6 bases in the middle. The CDR3 DNA sequence: TGTGCCAGCAGCTTGCAAGGAGAGACCCAGTACTTC. It is translated as CASSLQGETQYF.

This clonotype was seen at least ten times. V and J are TRBV20-1 and TRBJ2-3; D unresolved. CDR3 size: 11 residues. CDR1 and CDR2 (germline): DFQATT, SNEGSKA (reference sequence). With 3 bases removed from V and 7 bases from J, the gap between germline ends came to 8 bases. Here the CDR3 reads CSAREGNTQYF. The CDR3 coding sequence is TGCAGTGCTAGGGAAGGGAATACGCAGTATTTT.

This clonotype was detected many times. The CDR3 is CASSPPQTGNTIYF. For the CDR3, the DNA is TGTGCCAGCTCACCACCCCAGACAGGAAACACCATATATTTT. The V and J genes are TRBV18 and TRBJ1-3, with D hard to call. The CDR3 totals 14 residues. V lost 0 bases, J lost 4 bases, and 7 bases lay in between. Per the germline V gene, CDR1 is KGHSH and CDR2 is LQKENI.

This clonotype was counted many times. The chain joins TRBV5-6 to TRBJ2-1, with a weak D call TRBD2 (5 bases). The CDR3 runs 15 residues. Germline loops: CDR1 SGHDT, CDR2 YYEEEE. Trimming removed 4 bases from V and 3 bases from J, with 14 bases in between. This chain's CDR3 is CASSLYGLNYNEQFF. CDR3 in DNA: TGTGCCAGCAGCCTCTACGGACTTAACTACAATGAGCAGTTCTTC.

As to this clonotype: One end of the junction does not line up with germline, which may come from a read error. This chain connects TRBV4-2 to TRBJ1-6, with D perhaps TRBD1 (6 bases). The CDR3 totals 17 residues. The germline V gene has CDR1 LGHNA and CDR2 YNFKEQ. The CDR3 loop is CASSQDPGGSYNSHLHF. In DNA, the CDR3 is TGTGCCAGCAGCCAAGATCCGGGGGGCTCCTATAATTCACACCTCCACTTT.

In this sample, this clonotype turned up many times. The chain recombines TRBV29-1 with TRBJ2-7; 9 bases line up with TRBD2. Germline CDR1 is SQVTM and CDR2 is ANQGSEA. The CDR3 consists of 13 residues. V was clipped by 3 bases and J by 7 bases; unmatched bases: 7. CDR3 amino acids: CSVEREGLREQYF. The CDR3 DNA reads TGCAGCGTTGAGCGGGAGGGCCTGCGGGAGCAGTACTTC.

In this sample, this clonotype turned up many times. The chain carries TRBV30 and TRBJ1-1; D is possibly TRBD1 (6 bases). Germline V gene sequence: CDR1 GTSNPN, CDR2 SVGIG (reference sequence). Deletions cut 0 bases from V and 3 bases from J, with 8 bases between. The CDR3 length is 13 residues. This CDR3 is CAWSVGTYTEAFF. The CDR3 DNA sequence: TGTGCCTGGAGTGTAGGGACATACACTGAAGCTTTCTTT.

This clonotype was detected ten times or more. The chain couples TRBV5-1 to TRBJ2-3; TRBD2 agrees at 9 bases. Germline V gives CDR1 SGHRS, CDR2 YFSETQ. After removal of 3 bases from V and 0 bases from J, the junction contained 8 bases not matched to a gene. There are 17 residues in the CDR3. The CDR3 nucleotides read TGCGCCAGCAGCTACCTCGAAACTAGCGGGAGCACAGATACGCAGTATTTT. Amino acid sequence: CASSYLETSGSTDTQYF.

This clonotype was detected ten times or more. The chain couples TRBV29-1 to TRBJ1-5; D call uncertain. The V gene lost 4 bases and the J gene lost 6 bases, with 13 bases spanning the gap. Germline V gene lookup returns CDR1 SQVTM and CDR2 ANQGSEA. This CDR3 comprises 13 residues. The CDR3 loop is CSVGKDVTQPQHF. CDR3 nucleotides: TGCAGCGTTGGGAAGGACGTTACTCAGCCCCAGCATTTT.

This clonotype was recorded many times. The chain has TRBV7-9 and TRBJ1-2; D gene ambiguous. This CDR3 comprises 13 residues. The V end was cut by 2 bases, the J end by 4 bases, with 8 bases between. Germline V gene sequence: CDR1 SEHNR, CDR2 FQNEAQ (reference sequence). CDR3 protein: CASSLRPPYGYTF. CDR3 DNA sequence: TGTGCCAGCAGCTTAAGGCCGCCCTATGGCTACACCTTC.

As to this clonotype: One base away lies a much larger clone, so this may be a sequencing read error. The V call is TRBV7-3, the J call TRBJ2-1; 7 nucleotides align to TRBD2. V lost 4 bases to trimming and J lost 1 base; unmatched junction nucleotides: 7. Germline CDR1 and CDR2: SGHTA and FQGTGA. CDR3 length: 16 amino acids. The CDR3 protein is CASSSTNSGSYNEQFF. CDR3 nucleotides: TGTGCCAGCAGCTCTACGAATAGCGGGTCCTACAATGAGCAGTTCTTC.

This clonotype showed up many times. CDR3 loop: CASRDGFGNQPQHF. CDR3 coding DNA: TGTGCCAGCAGAGACGGGTTTGGCAATCAGCCCCAGCATTTT. The J gene is TRBJ1-5, the V gene TRBV2; D call uncertain. The V gene lost 6 bases and the J gene lost 2 bases, with 11 bases spanning the gap. Per germline, CDR1 SNHLY and CDR2 FYNNEI. The CDR3 runs to 14 residues.

Details on this clonotype: A single base separates this from a much larger clone, so it may be a read error. The chain carries TRBV20-1 and TRBJ2-3, with 7 bases identical to TRBD2. V trimming: 5 bases; J trimming: 1 base; junction bases outside the gene matches: 9. In germline, CDR1 is DFQATT, CDR2 SNEGSKA (reference sequence). This CDR3 has 15 residues. The CDR3 loop is CSAVDGGTGTDTQYF. The CDR3 DNA is TGCAGTGCTGTAGACGGGGGGACGGGCACAGATACGCAGTATTTT.

This clonotype was observed at least ten times. The CDR3 DNA sequence: TGCAGTGCTAGAGGGGGGCCGAGGGGCCGGGGTTACACCGGGGAGCTGTTTTTT. Its translation: CSARGGPRGRGYTGELFF. This chain joins TRBV20-1 and TRBJ2-2; D possibly corresponds to TRBD1 (6 bases). The germline V gene encodes CDR1 DFQATT and CDR2 SNEGSKA (reference sequence). The CDR3 length is 18 residues. Trimming left V 1 base short and J 3 bases short, with 21 bases between.

In this sample, this clonotype turned up many times. This rearrangement joins TRBV28 to TRBJ2-1; D is unclear. The V and J ends lost 6 bases and 8 bases respectively, with 8 bases between them. CDR1 MDHEN and CDR2 SYDVKM come from the germline V gene. The CDR3 extends over 11 amino acids. The CDR3 here is CASRLHDEQFF. CDR3 sequence (DNA): TGTGCCAGCAGACTTCATGATGAGCAGTTCTTC.

This clonotype was counted many times. The chain joins TRBV20-1 to TRBJ2-3; TRBD2 agrees at 7 bases. J lost 0 bases, V lost 6 bases, and 21 bases had no gene match. The CDR3 sequence is 19 residues long. Germline loops: CDR1 DFQATT, CDR2 SNEGSKA (reference sequence). CDR3 DNA: TGCAGTGCCATTTTATCAACCGCTCCTAGCGGCGCTAGCACAGATACGCAGTATTTT. As protein: CSAILSTAPSGASTDTQYF.

In this sample, this clonotype turned up many times. V is TRBV2 and J is TRBJ2-1, with D possibly being TRBD2 (6 bases). Germline CDR1 reads SNHLY; CDR2 reads FYNNEI. The V gene lost 4 bases and the J gene lost 6 bases, with 10 bases spanning the gap. This CDR3 has 13 amino acids. CDR3 DNA sequence: TGTGCCAGCAGTGGGGAGGCCGTCAATGAGCAGTTCTTC. Encoded protein: CASSGEAVNEQFF.

This clonotype has at least ten counts. V is TRBV12-3 or TRBV12-4 and J is TRBJ2-5; D remains ambiguous. The V end lost 4 bases, the J end lost 4 bases, and 10 bases lay between the germline ends. CDR3 size: 13 residues. The CDR3 bases are TGTGCCAGCAGTTCGACACCGCCAGAGACCCAGTACTTC. Protein product: CASSSTPPETQYF.

This clonotype was seen repeatedly, ten times or more. The genes are TRBV5-1 and TRBJ2-3, with D possibly being TRBD2 (5 bases). V lost 0 bases to trimming and J lost 1 base, with 9 bases between them. This CDR3 contains 15 residues. Germline loops: CDR1 SGHRS, CDR2 YFSETQ. The DNA for the CDR3 is TGCGCCAGCAGCTTGGACGGGGTGGGCACAGATACGCAGTATTTT. It specifies CASSLDGVGTDTQYF. Full variable domain (remainder filled in from reference TRBV5-1 and TRBJ2-3): KAGVTQTPRYLIKTRGQQVTLSCSPISGHRSVSWYQQTPGQGLQFLFEYFSETQRNKGNFPGRFSGRQFSNSRSEMNVSTLELGDSALYLCASSLDGVGTDTQYFGPGTRLTVL.

This clonotype showed up many times. Here the CDR3 DNA reads TGTGCCAGCAGTTTACTAGCGGACTCCTACGAGCAGTACTTC. This codes for CASSLLADSYEQYF. J is TRBJ2-7 and V is TRBV12-3 or TRBV12-4; 7 nucleotides match TRBD2. CDR3 length: 14 residues. After removal of 2 bases from V and 0 bases from J, the junction contained 1 base not matched to a gene.

This clonotype came up many times. The chain couples TRBV6-5 to TRBJ1-1, with TRBD1 identical over 7 bases. The CDR3 runs to 15 residues. The J segment lost 5 bases and the V segment lost 6 bases, leaving 12 bases of the junction unmatched. Germline V gene lookup returns CDR1 MNHEY and CDR2 SVGAGI. The CDR3: CASSPRGAGGTEAFF. The CDR3 DNA sequence: TGTGCCAGCAGCCCCAGGGGGGCAGGGGGAACTGAAGCTTTCTTT.

This clonotype was counted many times. The chain is built from TRBV5-1 and TRBJ1-1, with a tentative D call TRBD1 (5 bases). The CDR3 length is 14 residues. The germline gives CDR1 SGHRS, CDR2 YFSETQ. V dropped 3 bases and J dropped 6 bases, with 15 bases sitting between them. The CDR3 coding sequence is TGCGCCAGCAGCTCCTGGGGACGGAGCGCTGAAGCTTTCTTT. Translating it yields CASSSWGRSAEAFF.